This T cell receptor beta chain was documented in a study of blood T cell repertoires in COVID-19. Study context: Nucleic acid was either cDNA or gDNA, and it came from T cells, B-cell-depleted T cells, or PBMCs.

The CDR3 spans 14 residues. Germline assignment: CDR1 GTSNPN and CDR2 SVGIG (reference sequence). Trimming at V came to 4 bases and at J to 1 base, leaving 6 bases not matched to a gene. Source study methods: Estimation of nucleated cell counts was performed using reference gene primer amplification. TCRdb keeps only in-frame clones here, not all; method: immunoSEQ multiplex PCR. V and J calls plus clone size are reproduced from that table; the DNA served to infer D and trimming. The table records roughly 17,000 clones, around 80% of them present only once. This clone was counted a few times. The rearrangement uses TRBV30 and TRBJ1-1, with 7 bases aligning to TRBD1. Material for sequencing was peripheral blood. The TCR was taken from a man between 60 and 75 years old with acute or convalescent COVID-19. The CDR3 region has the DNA TGTGCCTGGATGAAACGGGACAGGAACACTGAAGCTTTCTTT. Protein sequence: CAWMKRDRNTEAFF.